The present T cell receptor (beta chain) was sequenced within a study of siplizumab effects on memory and regulatory T cells. The table came from immunoSEQ multiplex PCR; TCRdb's copy has only in-frame clones and leaves some out. This table has about 100,000 clones, less than 95% appearing once. The V and J ends lost 0 bases and 5 bases respectively, with 13 bases between them. CDR1 MNHEY and CDR2 SMNVEV come from the germline V gene (reference sequence). The CDR3 contains 15 residues. In the case of this clone: Its matching antigen is unknown.

Study-wide results and limits: The diversity of naive T cells seemed greater than that of memory cells, and their alloresponse contribution seemed major.

Sequenced: non-Treg CD4+ T cells sorted from blood. The chain is built from TRBV27 and TRBJ2-5, with D possibly TRBD2 on 6 matching bases. This clonotype originated in a human donor in good health. The CDR3 DNA sequence: TGTGCCAGCAGTTTATCGCGCTTAGGAGGGGAGACCCAGTACTTC. This translates into CASSLSRLGGETQYF.